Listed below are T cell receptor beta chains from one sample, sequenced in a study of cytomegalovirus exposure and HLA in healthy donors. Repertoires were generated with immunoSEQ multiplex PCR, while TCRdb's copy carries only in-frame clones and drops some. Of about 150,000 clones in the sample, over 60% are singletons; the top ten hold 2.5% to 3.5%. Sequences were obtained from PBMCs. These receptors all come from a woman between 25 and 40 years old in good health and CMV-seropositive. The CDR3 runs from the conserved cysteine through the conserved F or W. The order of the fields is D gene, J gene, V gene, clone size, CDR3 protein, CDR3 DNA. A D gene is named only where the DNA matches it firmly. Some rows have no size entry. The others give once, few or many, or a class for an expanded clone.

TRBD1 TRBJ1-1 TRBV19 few CASYDRVTEAFF TGTGCCAGTTACGACAGGGTGACTGAAGCTTTCTTT
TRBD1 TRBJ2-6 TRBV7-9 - CASSLGRGLKDSGANVLTF TGTGCCAGCAGCTTAGGAAGGGGGCTTAAAGACTCTGGGGCCAACGTCCTGACTTTC
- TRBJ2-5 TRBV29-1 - CSVWTASQETQYF TGCAGCGTTTGGACAGCGAGTCAAGAGACCCAGTACTTC
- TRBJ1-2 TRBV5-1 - CASSGFLTGGYTF TGCGCCAGCAGCGGTTTTCTCACGGGGGGCTACACCTTC
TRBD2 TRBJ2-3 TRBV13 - CASSLSLQAGDTDTQYF TGTGCCAGCAGCTTAAGTCTGCAAGCGGGGGACACAGATACGCAGTATTTT
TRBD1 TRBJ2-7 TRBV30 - CAWSLGTGDYEQYF TGTGCCTGGAGTCTAGGGACAGGGGACTACGAGCAGTACTTC
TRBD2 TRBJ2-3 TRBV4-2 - CASSPGTYSGGADTQYF TGTGCCAGCAGCCCCGGCACCTATAGCGGGGGGGCAGATACGCAGTATTTT
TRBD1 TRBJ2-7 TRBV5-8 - CASSLDTGGSYEQYF TGTGCCAGCAGCTTAGATACAGGGGGCTCCTACGAGCAGTACTTC
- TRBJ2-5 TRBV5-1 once CASSLGQGGETQYF TGCGCCAGCAGCTTGGGGCAGGGTGGGGAGACCCAGTACTTC
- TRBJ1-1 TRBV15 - CATSRDGGEGTEAFF TGTGCCACCAGCAGAGACGGAGGGGAAGGCACTGAAGCTTTCTTT
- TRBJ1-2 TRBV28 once CASTFELDYGYTF TGTGCCAGTACCTTTGAGTTGGACTATGGCTACACCTTC
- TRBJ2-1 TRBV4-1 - CASSQDNSGGEQFF TGCGCCAGCAGCCAAGATAACAGCGGCGGTGAGCAGTTCTTC